The clone carrying this T cell receptor (beta chain) was picked up one time. Its target is not known. This record comes from a study of regulatory T cells in long-lasting Graves disease. Assembly of TCR beta libraries relied on iRepertoire HTBI primers together with Arm-PCR of CDR3 regions. TCRdb fed the multiplex PCR reads into MiXCR, producing one record per CDR3 protein. The sample holds around 420,000 distinct CDR3 sequences; 14% to 15% are singletons and the top ten take roughly 8%. The time point: newly diagnosed GD, antithyroid drugs for less than 3 months. The TCR library used RNA extracted from PBMCs. This CDR3 comprises 15 residues. V gave up 4 bases and J gave up 5 bases, with 14 bases separating them. Germline V gives CDR1 SGHDN, CDR2 FVKESK. Overall study results and limits: Persistent cases favored TRBV28, TRBJ1-2 and TRBJ2-5. Sample size, which was small, may have reduced accuracy.

This sample was shared with a second study, whose subject was T cells in Graves' hyperthyroidism and ophthalmopathy. That paper notes: An initial round of RT-PCR targeting the TCR CDR3 relied on the HTBI primer set. Most thyroid-expanded clonotypes above 0.001 were also found in blood.

The chain employs TRBV14 and TRBJ1-4; TRBD1 might be the D (5 bases). The receptor was derived from a woman aged 35 to 49 with Graves disease. The input for sequencing was peripheral blood mononuclear cells (PBMCs), taken at new diagnosis, from a patient treated with antithyroid drugs. The CDR3 spells CASSLTGAYNEKLFF. The CDR3 DNA sequence: TGTGCCAGCAGCCTCACAGGAGCTTACAATGAAAAACTGTTTTTT. Combining the CDR3 with reference TRBV14 and TRBJ1-4 gives the whole variable domain EAGVTQFPSHSVIEKGQTVTLRCDPISGHDNLYWYRRVMGKEIKFLLHFVKESKQDESGMPNNRFLAERTGGTYSTLKVQPAELEDSGVYFCASSLTGAYNEKLFFGSGTQLSVL.